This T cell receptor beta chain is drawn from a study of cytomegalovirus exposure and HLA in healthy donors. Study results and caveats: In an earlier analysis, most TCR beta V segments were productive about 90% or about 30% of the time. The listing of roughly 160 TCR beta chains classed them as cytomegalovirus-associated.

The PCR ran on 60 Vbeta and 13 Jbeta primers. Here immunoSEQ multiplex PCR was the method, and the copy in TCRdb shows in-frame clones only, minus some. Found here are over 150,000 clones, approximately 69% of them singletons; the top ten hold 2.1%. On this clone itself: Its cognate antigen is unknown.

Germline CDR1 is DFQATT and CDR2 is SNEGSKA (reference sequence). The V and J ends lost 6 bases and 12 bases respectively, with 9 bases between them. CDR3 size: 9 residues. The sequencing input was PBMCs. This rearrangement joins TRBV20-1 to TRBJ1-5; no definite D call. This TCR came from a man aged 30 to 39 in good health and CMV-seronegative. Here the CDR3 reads CSALPFQHF. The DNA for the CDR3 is TGCAGTGCCCTTCCGTTCCAGCATTTT.